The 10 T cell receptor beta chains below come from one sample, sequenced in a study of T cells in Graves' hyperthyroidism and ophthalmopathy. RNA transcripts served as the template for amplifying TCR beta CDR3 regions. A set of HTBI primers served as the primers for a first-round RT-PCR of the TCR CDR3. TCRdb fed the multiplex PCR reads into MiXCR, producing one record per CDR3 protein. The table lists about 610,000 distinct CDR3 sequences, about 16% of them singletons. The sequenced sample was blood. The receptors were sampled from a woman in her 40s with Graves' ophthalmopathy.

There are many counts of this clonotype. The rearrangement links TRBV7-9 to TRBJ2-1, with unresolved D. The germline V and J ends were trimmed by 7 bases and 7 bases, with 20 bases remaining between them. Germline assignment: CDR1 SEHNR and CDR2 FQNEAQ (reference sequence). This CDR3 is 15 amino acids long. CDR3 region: CASTKPLTDGNEQFF. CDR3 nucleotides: TGTGCCAGCACAAAGCCCCTGACGGACGGGAATGAGCAGTTCTTC.

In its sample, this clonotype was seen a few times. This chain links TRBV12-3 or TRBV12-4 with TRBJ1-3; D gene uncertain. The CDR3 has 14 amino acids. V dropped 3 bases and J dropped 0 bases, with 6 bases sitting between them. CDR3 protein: CASSFTGSGNTIYF. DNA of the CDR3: TGTGCCAGCAGTTTCACCGGCTCTGGAAACACCATATATTTT.

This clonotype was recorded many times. CDR3 in DNA: TGTGCCAGCAGTTTAATAGGGGCCTACAATGAGCAGTTCTTC. Its protein product is CASSLIGAYNEQFF. This rearrangement joins TRBV12-3 or TRBV12-4 to TRBJ2-1, with D perhaps TRBD1 (5 bases). Trimming shortened V by 2 bases and J by 2 bases, and 7 bases separated the two germline ends. The CDR3 loop spans 14 amino acids.

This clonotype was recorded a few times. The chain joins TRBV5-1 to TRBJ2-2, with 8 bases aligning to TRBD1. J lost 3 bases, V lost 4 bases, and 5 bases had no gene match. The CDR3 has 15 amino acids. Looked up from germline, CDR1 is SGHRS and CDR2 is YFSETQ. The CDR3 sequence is CASSTGQEHTGELFF. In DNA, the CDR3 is TGCGCCAGCAGCACGGGACAGGAGCACACCGGGGAGCTGTTTTTT.

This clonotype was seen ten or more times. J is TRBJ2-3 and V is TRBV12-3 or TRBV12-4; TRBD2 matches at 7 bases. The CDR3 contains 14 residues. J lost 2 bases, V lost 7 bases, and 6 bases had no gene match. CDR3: CASTDLAATDTQYF. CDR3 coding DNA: TGTGCCAGCACCGATCTAGCGGCCACAGATACGCAGTATTTT.

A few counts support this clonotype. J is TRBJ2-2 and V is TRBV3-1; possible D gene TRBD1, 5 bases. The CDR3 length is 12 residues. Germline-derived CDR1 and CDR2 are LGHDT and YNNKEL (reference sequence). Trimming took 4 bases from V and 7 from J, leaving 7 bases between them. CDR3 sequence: CASSRGNGELFF. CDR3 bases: TGTGCCAGCAGCCGGGGCAACGGGGAGCTGTTTTTT. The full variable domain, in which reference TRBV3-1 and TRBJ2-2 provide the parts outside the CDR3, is DTAVSQTPKYLVTQMGNDKSIKCEQNLGHDTMYWYKQDSKKFLKIMFSYNNKELIINETVPNRFSPKSPDKAHLNLHINSLELGDSAVYFCASSRGNGELFFGEGSRLTVL.

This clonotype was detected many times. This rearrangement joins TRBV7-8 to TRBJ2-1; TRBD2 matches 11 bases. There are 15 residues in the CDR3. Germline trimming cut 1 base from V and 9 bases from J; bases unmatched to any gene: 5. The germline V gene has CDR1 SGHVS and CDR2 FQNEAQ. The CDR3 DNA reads TGTGCCAGCAGCTTAGTGGGTAGCGGGAGGGTTGAGCAGTTCTTC. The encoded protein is CASSLVGSGRVEQFF.

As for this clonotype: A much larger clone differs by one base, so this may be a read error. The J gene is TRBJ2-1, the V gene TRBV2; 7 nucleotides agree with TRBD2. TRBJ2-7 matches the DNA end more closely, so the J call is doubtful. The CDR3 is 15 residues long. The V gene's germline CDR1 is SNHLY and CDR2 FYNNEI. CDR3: CASSGQPGGYNEQYF. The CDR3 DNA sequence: TGTGCCAGCAGTGGACAGCCGGGAGGCTACAATGAGCAGTACTTC.

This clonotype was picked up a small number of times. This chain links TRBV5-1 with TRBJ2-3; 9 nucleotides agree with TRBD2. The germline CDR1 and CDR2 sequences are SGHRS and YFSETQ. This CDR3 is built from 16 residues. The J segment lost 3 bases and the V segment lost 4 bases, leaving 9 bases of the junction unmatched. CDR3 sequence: CASSLGIAGATDTQYF. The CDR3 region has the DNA TGCGCCAGCAGCCTCGGGATAGCGGGAGCTACAGATACGCAGTATTTT.

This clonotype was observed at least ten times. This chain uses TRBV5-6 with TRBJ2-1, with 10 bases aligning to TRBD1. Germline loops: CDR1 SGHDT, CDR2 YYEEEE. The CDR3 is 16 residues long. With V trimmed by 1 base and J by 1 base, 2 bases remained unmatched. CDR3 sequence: CASSLLDRGSYNEQFF. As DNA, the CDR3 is TGTGCCAGCAGCTTGTTGGACAGGGGGTCCTACAATGAGCAGTTCTTC.